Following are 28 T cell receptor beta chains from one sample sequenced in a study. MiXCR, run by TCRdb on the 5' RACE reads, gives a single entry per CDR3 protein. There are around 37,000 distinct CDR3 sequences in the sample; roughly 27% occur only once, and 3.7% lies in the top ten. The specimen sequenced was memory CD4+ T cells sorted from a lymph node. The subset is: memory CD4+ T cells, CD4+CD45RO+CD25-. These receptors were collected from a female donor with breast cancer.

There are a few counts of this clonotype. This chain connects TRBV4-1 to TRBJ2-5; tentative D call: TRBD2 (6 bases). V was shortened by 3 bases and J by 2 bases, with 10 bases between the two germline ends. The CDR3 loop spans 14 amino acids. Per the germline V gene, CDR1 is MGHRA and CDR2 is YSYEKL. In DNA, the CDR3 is TGCGCCAGCAGCCAGGAGGGTGCGCAAGAGACCCAGTACTTC. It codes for CASSQEGAQETQYF.

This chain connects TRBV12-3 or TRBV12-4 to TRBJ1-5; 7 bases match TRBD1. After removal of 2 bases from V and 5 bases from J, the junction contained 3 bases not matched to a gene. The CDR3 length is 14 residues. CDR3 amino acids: CASSLTGVDQPQHF. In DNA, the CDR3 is TGTGCCAGCAGTTTAACAGGGGTGGATCAGCCCCAGCATTTT.

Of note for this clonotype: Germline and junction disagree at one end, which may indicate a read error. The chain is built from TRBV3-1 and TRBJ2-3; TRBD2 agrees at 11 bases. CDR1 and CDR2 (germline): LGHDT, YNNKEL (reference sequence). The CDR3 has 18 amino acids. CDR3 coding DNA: TGTGCCAACAGCCAAGATGTTACTAGCGGGAGAGGGGCAGATACGCAGTATTTT. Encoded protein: CANSQDVTSGRGADTQYF.

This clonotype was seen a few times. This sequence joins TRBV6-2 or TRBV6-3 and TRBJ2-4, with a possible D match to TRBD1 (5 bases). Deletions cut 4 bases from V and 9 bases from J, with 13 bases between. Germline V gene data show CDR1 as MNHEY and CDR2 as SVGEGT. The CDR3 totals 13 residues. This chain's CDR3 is CASSFEPRGIQYF. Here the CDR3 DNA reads TGTGCCAGCAGTTTCGAGCCAAGGGGCATTCAGTACTTC.

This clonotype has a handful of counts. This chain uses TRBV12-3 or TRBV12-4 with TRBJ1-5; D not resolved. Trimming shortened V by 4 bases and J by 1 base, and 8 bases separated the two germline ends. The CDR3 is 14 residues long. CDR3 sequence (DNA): TGTGCCAGCAGTTCTAGGGAAAGCAATCAGCCCCAGCATTTT. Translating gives CASSSRESNQPQHF.

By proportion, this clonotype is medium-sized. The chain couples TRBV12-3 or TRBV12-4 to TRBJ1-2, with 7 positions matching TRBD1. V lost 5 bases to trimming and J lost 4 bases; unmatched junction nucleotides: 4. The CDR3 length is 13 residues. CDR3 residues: CASSPQGGYGYTF. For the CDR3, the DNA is TGTGCCAGCAGTCCCCAGGGGGGCTATGGCTACACCTTC.

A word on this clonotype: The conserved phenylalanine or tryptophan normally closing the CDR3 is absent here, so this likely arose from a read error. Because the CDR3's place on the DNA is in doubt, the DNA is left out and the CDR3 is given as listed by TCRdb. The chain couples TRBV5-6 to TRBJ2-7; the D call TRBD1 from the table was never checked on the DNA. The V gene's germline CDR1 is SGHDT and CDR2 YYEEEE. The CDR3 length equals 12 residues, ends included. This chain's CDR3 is CASSLRGDRLRL.

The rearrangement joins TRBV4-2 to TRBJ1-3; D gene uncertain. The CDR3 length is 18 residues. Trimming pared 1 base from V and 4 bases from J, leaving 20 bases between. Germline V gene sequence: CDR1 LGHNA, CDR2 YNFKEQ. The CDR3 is CASSQGQGSWEAGNTIYF. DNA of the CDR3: TGTGCCAGCAGCCAAGGACAAGGATCCTGGGAGGCAGGAAACACCATATATTTT.

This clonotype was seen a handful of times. The CDR3 protein is CSAKDELSLFYEQYF. The CDR3 nucleotides read TGCAGTGCAAAGGATGAACTTAGTCTTTTCTACGAGCAGTACTTC. J is TRBJ2-7 and V is TRBV20-1; D is unclear. Looked up from germline, CDR1 is DFQATT and CDR2 is SNEGSKA (reference sequence). V was trimmed by 6 bases and J by 3 bases, leaving 21 bases between them. The CDR3 covers 15 residues.

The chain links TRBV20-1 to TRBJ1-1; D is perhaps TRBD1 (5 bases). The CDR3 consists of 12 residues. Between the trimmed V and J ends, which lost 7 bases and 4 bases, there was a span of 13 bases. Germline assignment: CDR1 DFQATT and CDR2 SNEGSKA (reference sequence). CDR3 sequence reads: CSVLGASTEAFF. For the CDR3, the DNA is TGCAGTGTTCTAGGGGCGAGCACTGAAGCTTTCTTT.

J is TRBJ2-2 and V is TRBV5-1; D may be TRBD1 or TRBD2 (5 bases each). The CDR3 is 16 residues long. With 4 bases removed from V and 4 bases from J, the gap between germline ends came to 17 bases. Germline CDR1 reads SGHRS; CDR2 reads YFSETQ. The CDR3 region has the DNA TGCGCCAGCAGCCCCTTGGGGGTTCAGAGCACCGGGGAGCTGTTTTTT. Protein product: CASSPLGVQSTGELFF.

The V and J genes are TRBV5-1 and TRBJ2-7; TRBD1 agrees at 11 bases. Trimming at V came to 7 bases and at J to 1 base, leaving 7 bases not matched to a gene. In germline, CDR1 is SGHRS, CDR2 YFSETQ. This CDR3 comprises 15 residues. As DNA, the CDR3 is TGCGCCAGCGGCCTAGGACAGGGGGCGTCCTACGAGCAGTACTTC. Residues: CASGLGQGASYEQYF.

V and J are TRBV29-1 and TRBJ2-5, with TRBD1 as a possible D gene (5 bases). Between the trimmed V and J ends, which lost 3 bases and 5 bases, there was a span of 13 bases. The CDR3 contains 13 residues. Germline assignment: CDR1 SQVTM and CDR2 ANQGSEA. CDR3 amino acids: CSVDPGSGETQYF. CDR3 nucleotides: TGCAGCGTTGATCCCGGGTCAGGGGAGACCCAGTACTTC. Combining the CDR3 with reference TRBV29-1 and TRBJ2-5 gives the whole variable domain SAVISQKPSRDICQRGTSLTIQCQVDSQVTMMFWYRQQPGQSLTLIATANQGSEATYESGFVIDKFPISRPNLTFSTLTVSNMSPEDSSIYLCSVDPGSGETQYFGPGTRLLVL.

As DNA, the CDR3 is TGTGCCAGCGGCGGGAGCGGGAGAGGGGATTACAATGAGCAGTTCTTC. Translated: CASGGSGRGDYNEQFF. The chain employs TRBV9 and TRBJ2-1; 8 bases agree with TRBD2. V shed 7 bases and J 4 bases; nucleotides not matched to a gene: 13. The CDR3 has 16 amino acids. CDR1 is SGDLS, CDR2 YYNGEE, per germline. The full variable domain, with the rest looked up from reference TRBV9 and TRBJ2-1, is DSGVTQTPKHLITATGQRVTLRCSPRSGDLSVYWYQQSLDQGLQFLIQYYNGEERAKGNILERFSAQQFPDLHSELNLSSLELGDSALYFCASGGSGRGDYNEQFFGPGTRLTVL.

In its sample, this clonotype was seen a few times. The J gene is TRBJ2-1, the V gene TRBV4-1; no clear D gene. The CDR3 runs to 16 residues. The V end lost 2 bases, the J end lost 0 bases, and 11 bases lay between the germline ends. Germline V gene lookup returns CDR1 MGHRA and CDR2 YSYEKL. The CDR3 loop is CASSQTRKTSYNEQFF. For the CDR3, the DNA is TGCGCCAGCAGCCAAACCCGGAAGACCTCCTACAATGAGCAGTTCTTC.

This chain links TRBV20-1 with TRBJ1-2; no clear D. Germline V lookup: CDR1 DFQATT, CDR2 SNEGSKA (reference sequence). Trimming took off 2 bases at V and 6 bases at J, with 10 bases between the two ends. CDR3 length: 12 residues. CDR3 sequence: CSARRFPDGYTF. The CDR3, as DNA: TGCAGTGCTAGAAGGTTTCCGGATGGCTACACCTTC.

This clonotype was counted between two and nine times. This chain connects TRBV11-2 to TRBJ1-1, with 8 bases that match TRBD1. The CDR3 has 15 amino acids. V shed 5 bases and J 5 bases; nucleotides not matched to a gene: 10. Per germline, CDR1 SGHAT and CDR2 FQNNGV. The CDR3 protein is CASSVLTGGGTEAFF. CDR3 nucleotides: TGTGCCAGCAGCGTCCTTACAGGGGGAGGGACTGAAGCTTTCTTT.

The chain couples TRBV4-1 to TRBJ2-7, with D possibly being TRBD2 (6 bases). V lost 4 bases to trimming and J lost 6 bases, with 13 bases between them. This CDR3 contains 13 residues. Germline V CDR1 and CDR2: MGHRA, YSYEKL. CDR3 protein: CASSLPGGSEQYF. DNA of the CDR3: TGCGCCAGCAGCCTCCCTGGGGGGTCCGAGCAGTACTTC.

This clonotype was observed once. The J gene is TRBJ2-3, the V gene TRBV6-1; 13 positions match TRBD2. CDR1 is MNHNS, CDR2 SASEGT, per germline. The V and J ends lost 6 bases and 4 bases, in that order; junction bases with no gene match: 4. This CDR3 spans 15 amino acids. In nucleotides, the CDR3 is TGTGCCAGCAGAGGACTAGCGGGGGCCGCAGATACGCAGTATTTT. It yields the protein CASRGLAGAADTQYF.

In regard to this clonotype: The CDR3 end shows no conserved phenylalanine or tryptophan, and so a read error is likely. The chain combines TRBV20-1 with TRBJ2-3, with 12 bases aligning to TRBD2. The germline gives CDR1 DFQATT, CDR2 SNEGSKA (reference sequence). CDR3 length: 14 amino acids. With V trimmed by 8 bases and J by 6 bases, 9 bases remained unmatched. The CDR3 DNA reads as TGCAGTCTAGCGGGGGGGTATTTGTCGGATACGCAGTATTAT. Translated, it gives CSLAGGYLSDTQYY.

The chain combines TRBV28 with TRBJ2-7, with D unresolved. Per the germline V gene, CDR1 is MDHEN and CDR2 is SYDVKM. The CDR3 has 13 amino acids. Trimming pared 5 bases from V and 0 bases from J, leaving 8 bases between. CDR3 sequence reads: CASSMSASYEQYF. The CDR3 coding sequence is TGTGCCAGCAGTATGTCGGCCTCCTACGAGCAGTACTTC.

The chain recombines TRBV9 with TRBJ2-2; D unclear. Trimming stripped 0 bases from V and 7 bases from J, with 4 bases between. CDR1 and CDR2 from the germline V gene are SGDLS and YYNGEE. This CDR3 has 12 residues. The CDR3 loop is CASSVVGGELFF. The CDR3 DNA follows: TGTGCCAGCAGCGTAGTGGGCGGGGAGCTGTTTTTT.

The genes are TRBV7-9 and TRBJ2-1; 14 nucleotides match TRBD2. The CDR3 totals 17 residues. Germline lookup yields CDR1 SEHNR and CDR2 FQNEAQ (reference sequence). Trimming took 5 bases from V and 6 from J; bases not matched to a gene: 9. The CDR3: CASSIRAGTSGSNEQFF. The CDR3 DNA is TGTGCCAGCAGCATTAGGGCCGGGACTAGCGGGAGCAATGAGCAGTTCTTC.

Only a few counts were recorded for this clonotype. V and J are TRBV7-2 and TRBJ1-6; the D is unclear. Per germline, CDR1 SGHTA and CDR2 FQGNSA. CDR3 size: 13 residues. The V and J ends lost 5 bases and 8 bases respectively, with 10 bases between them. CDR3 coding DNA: TGTGCCAGCAGCCCGAGGGCTTATTCACCCCTCCACTTT. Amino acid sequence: CASSPRAYSPLHF.

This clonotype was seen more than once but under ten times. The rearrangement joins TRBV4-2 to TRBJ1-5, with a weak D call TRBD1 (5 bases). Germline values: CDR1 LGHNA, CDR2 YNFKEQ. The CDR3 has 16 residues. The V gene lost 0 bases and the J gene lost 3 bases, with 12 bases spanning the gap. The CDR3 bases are TGTGCCAGCAGCCAAGATGGGGGGGTAGACAATCAGCCCCAGCATTTT. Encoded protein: CASSQDGGVDNQPQHF.

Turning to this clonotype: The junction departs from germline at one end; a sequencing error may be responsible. The CDR3 nucleotides read TGTGCCAGCAGAAACCCGAACACCGGGGAGCTGTCTTTT. This translates into CASRNPNTGELSF. The chain recombines TRBV6-1 with TRBJ2-2; D might be TRBD2 (5 bases). The CDR3 has 13 amino acids. The germline V gene has CDR1 MNHNS and CDR2 SASEGT.

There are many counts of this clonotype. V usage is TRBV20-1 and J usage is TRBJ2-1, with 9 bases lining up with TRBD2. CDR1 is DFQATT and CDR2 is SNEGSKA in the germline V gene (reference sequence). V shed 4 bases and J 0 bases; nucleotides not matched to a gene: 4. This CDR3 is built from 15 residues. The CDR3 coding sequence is TGCAGTGCTACGAGCGGGAGGACCTCCTACAATGAGCAGTTCTTC. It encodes CSATSGRTSYNEQFF.

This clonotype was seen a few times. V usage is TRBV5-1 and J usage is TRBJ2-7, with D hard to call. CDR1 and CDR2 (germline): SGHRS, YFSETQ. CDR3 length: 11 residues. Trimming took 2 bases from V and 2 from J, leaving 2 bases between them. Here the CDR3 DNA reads TGCGCCAGCAGCTTTGCCTACGAGCAGTACTTC. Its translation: CASSFAYEQYF.